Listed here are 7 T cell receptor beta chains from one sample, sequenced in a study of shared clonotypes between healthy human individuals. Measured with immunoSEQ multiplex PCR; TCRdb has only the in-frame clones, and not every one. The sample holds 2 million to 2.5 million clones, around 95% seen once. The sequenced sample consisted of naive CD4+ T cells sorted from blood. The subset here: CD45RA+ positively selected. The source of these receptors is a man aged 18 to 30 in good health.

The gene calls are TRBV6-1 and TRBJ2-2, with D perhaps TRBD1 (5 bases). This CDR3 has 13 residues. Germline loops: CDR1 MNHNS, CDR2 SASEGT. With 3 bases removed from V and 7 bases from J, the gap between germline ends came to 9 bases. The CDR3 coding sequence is TGTGCCAGCAGTGAGGGGCAGTACGGGGAGCTGTTTTTT. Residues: CASSEGQYGELFF.

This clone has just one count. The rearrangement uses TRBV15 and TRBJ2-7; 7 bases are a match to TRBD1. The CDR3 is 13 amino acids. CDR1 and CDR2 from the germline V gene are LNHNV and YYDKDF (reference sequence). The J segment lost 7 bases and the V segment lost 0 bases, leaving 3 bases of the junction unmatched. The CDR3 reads CATSRDPRGEQYF. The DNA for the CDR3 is TGTGCCACCAGCAGAGATCCCAGGGGGGAGCAGTACTTC.

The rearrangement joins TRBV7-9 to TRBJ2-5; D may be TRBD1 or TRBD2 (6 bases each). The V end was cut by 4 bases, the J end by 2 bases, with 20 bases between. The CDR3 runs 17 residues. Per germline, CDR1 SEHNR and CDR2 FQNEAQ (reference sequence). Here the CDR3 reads CASSSMGGGWRQETQYF. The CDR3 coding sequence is TGTGCCAGCAGCTCTATGGGGGGCGGATGGCGTCAAGAGACCCAGTACTTC.

CDR3 protein: CASRGTGGRNTIYF. In nucleotides, the CDR3 is TGTGCCAGCAGGGGGACAGGGGGCAGAAACACCATATATTTT. The chain combines TRBV2 with TRBJ1-3; 12 bases are shared with TRBD1. The V segment lost 6 bases and the J segment 5 bases; nucleotides outside the gene matches: 2. The germline CDR1 and CDR2 sequences are SNHLY and FYNNEI. This CDR3 is built from 14 residues.

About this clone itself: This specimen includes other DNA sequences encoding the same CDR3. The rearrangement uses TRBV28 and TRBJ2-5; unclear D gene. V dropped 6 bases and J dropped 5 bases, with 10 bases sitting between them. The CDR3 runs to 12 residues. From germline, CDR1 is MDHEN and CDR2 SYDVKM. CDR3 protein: CASSPPRETQYF. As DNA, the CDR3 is TGTGCCAGCAGCCCCCCCCGGGAGACCCAGTACTTC.

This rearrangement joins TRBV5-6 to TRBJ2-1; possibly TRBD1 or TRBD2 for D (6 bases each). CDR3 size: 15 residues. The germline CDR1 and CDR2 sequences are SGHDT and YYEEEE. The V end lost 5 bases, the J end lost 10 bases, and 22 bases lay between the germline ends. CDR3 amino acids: CASRHIRGPPGEQFF. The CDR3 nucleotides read TGTGCCAGCAGGCACATCCGGGGGCCTCCGGGGGAGCAGTTCTTC.

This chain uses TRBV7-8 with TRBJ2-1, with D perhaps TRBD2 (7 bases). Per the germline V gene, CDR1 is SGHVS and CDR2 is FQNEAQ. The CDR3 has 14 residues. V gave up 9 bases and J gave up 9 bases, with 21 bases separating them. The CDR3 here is CASMTSAGASEQFF. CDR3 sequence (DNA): TGTGCCAGTATGACTTCTGCGGGGGCGAGTGAGCAGTTCTTC.